These T cell receptor beta chains were read from a single sample in a study of PD-1 blockade in classical Hodgkin lymphoma. Using immunoSEQ multiplex PCR, the repertoire was profiled, and TCRdb retains in-frame clones only, with some absent. The sample carries 50,000 to 65,000 clones, less than 95% recorded once. Sequencing was performed on peripheral blood mononuclear cells (PBMCs), taken before the second cycle of nivolumab. These receptors all stem from a human donor with classical Hodgkin lymphoma. Both conserved end residues are part of each CDR3. Fields, in order: J gene, V gene, clone size, D gene, CDR3 length, CDR3 DNA, CDR3 protein. A D gene is named only where the DNA matches it firmly. Where a row states a size, it is once, few, many or the class of an expanded clone; other rows omit it.

TRBJ2-3 | TRBV10-3 | - | - | 15 | TGTGCCATCAGTTGGGGGGCCGATGGCACAGATACGCAGTATTTT | CAISWGADGTDTQYF
TRBJ1-4 | TRBV29-1 | - | - | 11 | TGCAGCGTTGTAGATGAGGAAAAACTGTTTTTT | CSVVDEEKLFF
TRBJ2-7 | TRBV6-5 | - | TRBD1 | 14 | TGTGCCAGCAGATCACTGACAGGGTCCATCGAGCAGTACTTC | CASRSLTGSIEQYF
TRBJ1-5 | TRBV30 | - | TRBD1 | 13 | TGTGCCTGGACAGGGGGGATCAATCAGCCCCAGCATTTT | CAWTGGINQPQHF
TRBJ2-1 | TRBV19 | - | - | 12 | TGTGCCAGTAGGATCTCCTACAATGAGCAGTTCTTC | CASRISYNEQFF
TRBJ2-1 | TRBV27 | - | - | 13 | TGTGCCAGCAGTTTGGCCTTCTACAATGAGCAGTTCTTC | CASSLAFYNEQFF
TRBJ2-3 | TRBV30 | once | - | 14 | TGTGCCTGGATGGGGGTCGGAGGCCCAGATACGCAGTATTTT | CAWMGVGGPDTQYF
TRBJ2-7 | TRBV5-8 | - | - | 14 | TGTGCCAGCAGCTCCGACAGCCTCTCCTACGAGCAGTACTTC | CASSSDSLSYEQYF
TRBJ2-7 | TRBV14 | - | - | 12 | TGTGCCAGCAGCCCCGCGGGCGGGCCCAGTGGGTTC | CASSPAGGPSGF
TRBJ1-5 | TRBV18 | - | - | 15 | TGTGCCAGCTCACCTCAGGAGGGTATCAATCAGCCCCAGCATTTT | CASSPQEGINQPQHF
TRBJ2-3 | TRBV7-8 | - | - | 15 | TGTGCCAGCAGCTCCACCCGGGCGGGGCGGGATACGCAGTATTTT | CASSSTRAGRDTQYF
TRBJ2-7 | TRBV13 | - | TRBD1 | 18 | TGTGCCAGCAGCTTAATGTTGGCCGGGACAGGGCAAAACTACGAGCAGTACTTC | CASSLMLAGTGQNYEQYF
TRBJ2-2 | TRBV7-2 | - | - | 15 | TGTGCCAGCAGCTCCCAGGACTACCACACCGGGGAGCTGTTTTTT | CASSSQDYHTGELFF
TRBJ2-1 | TRBV28 | - | - | 14 | TGTGCCAGCAGTTTAGTAGGAGGGTACAATGAGCAGTTCTTC | CASSLVGGYNEQFF
TRBJ2-7 | TRBV7-3 | - | TRBD1 | 14 | TGTGCCAGCAGCCGGACAGGGACCTCCTACGAGCAGTACTTC | CASSRTGTSYEQYF
TRBJ2-7 | TRBV30 | - | - | 14 | TGTGCCTGGAGTGTATTCGACGGCCCCTACGAGCAGTACTTC | CAWSVFDGPYEQYF
TRBJ2-2 | TRBV5-6 | once | - | 16 | TGTGCCAGCAGCCCGGAGGGGGGGTTAGGGACCGGGGAGCTGTTTTTT | CASSPEGGLGTGELFF
TRBJ1-1 | TRBV2 | - | - | 15 | TGTGCCAGCAGAGAACGGGGAGGGATGAACACTGAAGCTTTCTTT | CASRERGGMNTEAFF
TRBJ2-7 | TRBV28 | - | TRBD1 | 16 | TGTGCCAGCAGTCCAAGACAGGGGAGCACTACCTACGAGCAGTACTTC | CASSPRQGSTTYEQYF
TRBJ2-1 | TRBV5-4 | - | - | 15 | TGTGCCAGCAGCTTGGATCGGCACCTGGAGACTGAGCAGTTCTTC | CASSLDRHLETEQFF
TRBJ2-3 | TRBV10-3 | - | TRBD2 | 15 | TGTGCCATCAGTGTGGAAACTAGCGGCCTAGATACGCAGTATTTT | CAISVETSGLDTQYF
TRBJ2-3 | TRBV9 | - | - | 14 | TGTGCCAGCAGCGTAAGCACAAGCACAGATACGCAGTATTTT | CASSVSTSTDTQYF
TRBJ2-3 | TRBV14 | - | - | 15 | TGTGCCAGCAGCCAAGATGAGGGAGTAGTGGATACGCAGTATTTT | CASSQDEGVVDTQYF
TRBJ2-7 | TRBV27 | - | TRBD1 | 14 | TGTGCCAGCAGTTTTGGGCAGGGGGCGTTCGAGCAGTACTTC | CASSFGQGAFEQYF
TRBJ1-1 | TRBV7-9 | once | - | 15 | TGTGCCAGCAGCCCTGACCCCGGTTTGAACACTGAAGCTTTCTTT | CASSPDPGLNTEAFF
TRBJ2-5 | TRBV7-7 | - | - | 16 | TGTGCCAGCAGCTTGGGGGGGCTTGGGCTAAAAGAGACCCAGTACTTC | CASSLGGLGLKETQYF
TRBJ1-2 | TRBV12-1 | - | - | 12 | TGTGCCAGCGGGGCCTGCTTCTATGGCTACACCTTC | CASGACFYGYTF
TRBJ2-7 | TRBV11-2 | - | - | 15 | TGTGCCAGCAGCTCCTCCCCCTCGGCGTTAGACGAGCAGTACTTC | CASSSSPSALDEQYF
TRBJ1-3 | TRBV19 | - | - | 14 | TGTGCCAGTAGTAAGGAGCTCTCTGGAAACACCATATATTTT | CASSKELSGNTIYF